Listed below are T cell receptor beta chains from one sample, sequenced in a study of T cell responses to AZD1222 COVID-19 vaccine. Sequencing was performed with immunoSEQ multiplex PCR; in TCRdb, only in-frame clones are kept and a portion is missing. The sample carries over 130,000 clones, around 90% recorded once. This specimen consisted of peripheral blood, obtained 28 days after the second AZD1222 dose. These receptors were obtained from an adult who received the AZD1222 COVID-19 vaccine. The CDR3 runs from the conserved cysteine through the conserved F or W. The D gene is left open where the match is weak. Clone size, where shown, is once, few, many, or a class for clones that have expanded.

J: TRBJ2-5
size: .
D: TRBD2
V: TRBV18
DNA: TGTGCCTCATGGGGGCCACCCCTTCGCGGGGGGGTGGGAGAGACCCAGTACTTC
CDR3: CASWGPPLRGGVGETQYF

J: TRBJ2-7
size: .
D: .
V: TRBV6-5
DNA: TGTGCCAGCAGCCGCCCTGGGGGTGGCGCCGAGCAGTACTTC
CDR3: CASSRPGGGAEQYF

J: TRBJ2-1
size: .
D: TRBD2
V: TRBV11-2
DNA: TGTGCCAGCAGCTTAGGGAAGGGACTATCTTACAATGAGCAGTTCTTC
CDR3: CASSLGKGLSYNEQFF

J: TRBJ1-2
size: .
D: .
V: TRBV18
DNA: TGTGCGACGCAGGACCTCTTAAACTATGGCTACACCTTC
CDR3: CATQDLLNYGYTF

J: TRBJ2-7
size: few
D: .
V: TRBV4-3
DNA: TGCGCCAGCAGCCAGATGGACGGAGACTCCTACGAGCAGTACTTC
CDR3: CASSQMDGDSYEQYF

J: TRBJ2-7
size: .
D: .
V: TRBV18
DNA: TGTGCCAGCACCCCCACAGCAAACTCCTACGAGCAGTACTTC
CDR3: CASTPTANSYEQYF

J: TRBJ2-3
size: .
D: .
V: TRBV7-9
DNA: TGTGCCAGCAGCTTAGCAGTTGGAGGTCTCACAGATACGCAGTATTTT
CDR3: CASSLAVGGLTDTQYF

J: TRBJ2-1
size: .
D: .
V: TRBV29-1
DNA: TGCAGCGTTGAAGATCCATTTACTAGTAATGAGCAGTTCTTC
CDR3: CSVEDPFTSNEQFF

J: TRBJ1-5
size: .
D: TRBD1
V: TRBV15
DNA: TGTGCCACCAGCGAGGGACAGGGAAATCAGCCCCAGCATTTT
CDR3: CATSEGQGNQPQHF

J: TRBJ2-2
size: .
D: TRBD2
V: TRBV10-2
DNA: TGCGCCAGCAGTGTTGGCCTCGGGAGGGCCGGGGAGCTGTTTTTT
CDR3: CASSVGLGRAGELFF

J: TRBJ2-1
size: .
D: TRBD2
V: TRBV18
DNA: TGTGCCAGCTCACCCCCAGCTAGCGGGAGTAGTGAGCAGTTCTTC
CDR3: CASSPPASGSSEQFF

J: TRBJ1-6
size: .
D: TRBD1
V: TRBV11-2
DNA: TGTGCCAGCAGCTTATTAGACAGGGATAATTCACCCCTCCACTTT
CDR3: CASSLLDRDNSPLHF

J: TRBJ2-7
size: .
D: .
V: TRBV5-1
DNA: TGCGCCAGCAGCTTGGTCCCCTACGAGCAGTACTTC
CDR3: CASSLVPYEQYF

J: TRBJ2-3
size: .
D: .
V: TRBV6-4
DNA: TGTGCCAGCAGTGACTGGTGGAGCGGACGCGCAGATACGCAGTATTTT
CDR3: CASSDWWSGRADTQYF

J: TRBJ1-1
size: .
D: .
V: TRBV12-3/TRBV12-4
DNA: TGTGCCAGCAGTTTTGGAGGAGTTACTGAAGCTTTCTTT
CDR3: CASSFGGVTEAFF

J: TRBJ2-3
size: .
D: .
V: TRBV11-1
DNA: TGTGCCAGCAGCCGCGAGAAGGGGGGACAGAGGCAGTATTTT
CDR3: CASSREKGGQRQYF

J: TRBJ1-5
size: .
D: .
V: TRBV7-3
DNA: TGTGCCAGCAGCTTAAACAGCAATCAGCCCCAGCATTTT
CDR3: CASSLNSNQPQHF

J: TRBJ1-2
size: .
D: .
V: TRBV10-3
DNA: TGTGCCATCCGGGAGTCAGGGAACTATGGCTACACCTTC
CDR3: CAIRESGNYGYTF

J: TRBJ1-4
size: .
D: .
V: TRBV25-1
DNA: TGTGCCAGCAGTGCCCTCCTCGGAGCAGGCGTTGGTGAAAAACTGTTTTTT
CDR3: CASSALLGAGVGEKLFF

J: TRBJ2-5
size: .
D: .
V: TRBV27
DNA: TGTGCCAGCAGTTTGCGTAGAGGTGAGGAGACCCAGTACTTC
CDR3: CASSLRRGEETQYF

J: TRBJ2-3
size: .
D: TRBD2
V: TRBV18
DNA: TGTGCCAGCTCACCAGGGACTAGCGGGCTGGATACGCAGTATTTT
CDR3: CASSPGTSGLDTQYF

J: TRBJ2-1
size: .
D: TRBD1
V: TRBV7-9
DNA: TGTGCCAGCAGCGACGACAGGGGCCCTCTCGGTGAGCAGTTCTTC
CDR3: CASSDDRGPLGEQFF

J: TRBJ2-3
size: .
D: TRBD2
V: TRBV7-2
DNA: TGTGCCAGCAGCCTCAGCGGGGGGCGCCTCCCAGATACGCAGTATTTT
CDR3: CASSLSGGRLPDTQYF

J: TRBJ2-3
size: .
D: TRBD2
V: TRBV29-1
DNA: TGCAGCGTCGGAATGAGCGGGGCCCCCACAGATACGCAGTATTTT
CDR3: CSVGMSGAPTDTQYF

J: TRBJ2-1
size: .
D: .
V: TRBV19
DNA: TGTGCCAGTAGTATATCGGTAGCTAACAATGAGCAGTTCTTC
CDR3: CASSISVANNEQFF

J: TRBJ2-1
size: .
D: .
V: TRBV5-6
DNA: TGTGCCAGCAGCATACTTACGGCAACCAATGAGCAGTTCTTC
CDR3: CASSILTATNEQFF

J: TRBJ1-4
size: .
D: .
V: TRBV20-1
DNA: TGCAGTGCCCGGTTTGAAAAACTGTTTTTT
CDR3: CSARFEKLFF

J: TRBJ1-1
size: once
D: .
V: TRBV2
DNA: TGTGCCAGCAGCAGCTTCCGCAACACTGAAGCTTTCTTT
CDR3: CASSSFRNTEAFF